This TCR beta chain comes out of a study of CXCR3-negative and CXCR3-positive naive CD8 T cells. Study at large: TRB reads totalled about 135 million, about 1.5 +/- 0.3 million per library. Findings and limits, study-wide: Partly lower CXCR3 expression followed cryopreservation, and most assays relied on fresh PBMCs.

UMI-labeled 5' RACE TRB cDNA libraries were prepared from the cells. Reprocessing the 5' RACE reads, TCRdb reports a single entry for every CDR3 protein and omits DNA. The record lists some 130,000 distinct CDR3 sequences, of which the ten most abundant hold under 0.5%. Germline V gene data show CDR1 as LNHDA and CDR2 as SQIVND (reference sequence). The length of the CDR3 is 18 residues. Concerning this clonotype itself: Its antigen is not known.

Sequencing input: naive CXCR3- CD8+ T cells from blood. As for subset: CD45RO-CCR7+CD27+CD95- naive CD8+ T cells lacking CXCR3 (TNR3-). The rearrangement uses TRBV19 and TRBJ2-1; TCRdb's D call, TRBD2, is unchecked because there is no DNA. This receptor was identified in a human donor in good health. Some clones in this sample may be carry-over from other donors' samples. CDR3 region: CASSPLPASGSSYNEQFF. Together with reference TRBV19 and TRBJ2-1, the CDR3 gives the full variable domain: DGGITQSPKYLFRKEGQNVTLSCEQNLNHDAMYWYRQDPGQGLRLIYYSQIVNDFQKGDIAEGYSVSREKKESFPLTVTSAQKNPTAFYLCASSPLPASGSSYNEQFFGPGTRLTVL.